A selection of T cell receptor beta chains follows, all from one sample in a study of CXCR3-negative and CXCR3-positive naive CD8 T cells. Each CDR3 protein gets one entry in TCRdb, which reprocessed the 5' RACE reads and gives no DNA. This repertoire includes 30,000 to 40,000 distinct CDR3 sequences. The specimen sequenced was memory CD8+ T cells from blood. These receptors came from a human donor in good health. Some clones in this sample may be carry-over from other donors' samples. Both conserved end residues are part of each CDR3. Clone size is stated in some rows and not others, as once, few, many or a class when expanded.

V gene,J gene,clone size,CDR3 protein
TRBV7-6,TRBJ2-7,NA,CASSPTWDRSSYEQYF
TRBV5-6,TRBJ2-3,NA,CASSLALGHQTSTDTQYF
TRBV14,TRBJ1-1,NA,CASSTGKLNTEAFF
TRBV29-1,TRBJ2-3,medium-sized,CSANEYLSTDTQYF
TRBV29-1,TRBJ2-7,NA,CSAEGGRAYEQYF
TRBV7-9,TRBJ2-7,NA,CASSLSGTPYEQYF
TRBV12-3/TRBV12-4,TRBJ2-5,NA,CASSRRGAQETQYF
TRBV6-5,TRBJ2-5,NA,CASSYSGDSQETQYF
TRBV5-1,TRBJ2-5,NA,CARDRDWETQYF
TRBV5-1,TRBJ2-7,NA,CASSSGDTDYEQYF
TRBV7-6,TRBJ2-7,NA,CASSSGLAGGEQYF
TRBV29-1,TRBJ2-3,NA,CSLPQGDTQYF
TRBV10-3,TRBJ2-5,NA,CAIRGTSTQETQYF
TRBV7-2,TRBJ1-5,NA,CASSLEQGSNQPQHF
TRBV7-2,TRBJ1-1,NA,CASSLDTNDREDTEAFF
TRBV13,TRBJ2-5,NA,CASSFQGLETQYF
TRBV29-1,TRBJ1-4,NA,CSVVVGAPEKLFF
TRBV7-9,TRBJ2-7,NA,CASSLIDGTYEQYF
TRBV5-1,TRBJ2-7,NA,CASSSFMDSYEQYF
TRBV12-3/TRBV12-4,TRBJ2-7,NA,CASSIFPGQGVYEQYF
TRBV2,TRBJ2-5,NA,CASSEVETQYF
TRBV24-1,TRBJ2-1,NA,CATSDGTEYNEQFF
TRBV4-3,TRBJ1-2,NA,CASSQGLDSPIYGYTF
TRBV12-3/TRBV12-4,TRBJ2-7,NA,CASSPIGGQGTYEQYF
TRBV19,TRBJ2-7,NA,CASSIGQNSYEQYF
TRBV20-1,TRBJ1-1,NA,CSANRDGRYTEAFF
TRBV2,TRBJ1-1,NA,CASSEGSEAFF
TRBV7-2,TRBJ2-7,NA,CASSPGLTYEQYF
TRBV7-9,TRBJ2-7,NA,CASGGSTYEQYF
TRBV7-9,TRBJ1-5,NA,CASSEGAIATQPQHF
TRBV5-1,TRBJ2-1,NA,CASSFRGSSYNEQFF
TRBV28,TRBJ2-5,NA,CASSLVGGIETQYF
TRBV7-6,TRBJ2-2,NA,CASSRSLAGSGTGELFF
TRBV15,TRBJ1-5,NA,CATSVGTGDSNQPQHF
TRBV7-2,TRBJ2-7,NA,CASSLGGWDEQYF
TRBV5-1,TRBJ2-5,NA,CASSPRGAGTQYF
TRBV25-1,TRBJ2-7,NA,CASTGKGASYEQYF
TRBV29-1,TRBJ2-7,NA,CSVEPWGSYEQYF
TRBV28,TRBJ2-3,NA,CASSLGAPSTDTQYF
TRBV6-2/TRBV6-3,TRBJ1-5,medium-sized,CASSYRDNQPQHF
TRBV9,TRBJ1-2,NA,CASSALSPGYTF